Sequencing of this TCR beta chain was carried out in a study of T cell responses to AZD1222 COVID-19 vaccine. Some clones are missing from TCRdb's copy, which holds only in-frame ones; the method was immunoSEQ multiplex PCR. The repertoire consists of about 150,000 clones, with 85% to 95% occurring once and the leading ten covering about 1.5%. Looked up from germline, CDR1 is SGHRS and CDR2 is YFSETQ. V gave up 0 bases and J gave up 3 bases, with 7 bases separating them. The CDR3 totals 14 residues. This sequence joins TRBV5-1 and TRBJ1-5; D is ambiguous. This TCR was sampled from an adult in good health. Specimen: peripheral blood, collected on day 0 of AZD1222 vaccination. Here the CDR3 DNA reads TGCGCCAGCAGCTTGGGGCAGGCCAATCAGCCCCAGCATTTT. Protein sequence: CASSLGQANQPQHF.